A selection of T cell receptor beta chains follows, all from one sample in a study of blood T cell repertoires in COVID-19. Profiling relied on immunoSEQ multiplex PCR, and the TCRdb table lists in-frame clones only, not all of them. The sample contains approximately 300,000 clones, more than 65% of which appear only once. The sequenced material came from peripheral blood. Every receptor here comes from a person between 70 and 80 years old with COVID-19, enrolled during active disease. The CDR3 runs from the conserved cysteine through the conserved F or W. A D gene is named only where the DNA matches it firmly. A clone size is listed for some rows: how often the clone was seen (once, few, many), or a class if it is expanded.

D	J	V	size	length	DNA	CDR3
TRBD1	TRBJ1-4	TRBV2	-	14	TGTGCCAGCAGTCCCGGACAGGGGTTGGAAAAACTGTTTTTT	CASSPGQGLEKLFF
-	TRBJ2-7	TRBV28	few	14	TGTGCCAGCAGACTACCAGCACAAAACGGCGAGCAGTACTTC	CASRLPAQNGEQYF
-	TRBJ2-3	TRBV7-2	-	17	TGTGCCAGCAGCTTAGCGCGGAGGGGGCAGTTCACAGATACGCAGTATTTT	CASSLARRGQFTDTQYF
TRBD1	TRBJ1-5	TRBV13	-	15	TGTGCCAGCAGCTCCTCCGGGACAGCGAATCAGCCCCAGCATTTT	CASSSSGTANQPQHF
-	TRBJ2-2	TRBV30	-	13	TGTGCCTGGACCGGGAGCTACACCGGGGAGCTGTTTTTT	CAWTGSYTGELFF
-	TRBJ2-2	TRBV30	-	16	TGTGCCTGGAGTGTACTAGGGGGGGCCCACACCGGGGAGCTGTTTTTT	CAWSVLGGAHTGELFF
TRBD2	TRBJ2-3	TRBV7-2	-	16	TGTGCCAGCAGCCCCGGGACTAGGGGACACACAGATACGCAGTATTTT	CASSPGTRGHTDTQYF
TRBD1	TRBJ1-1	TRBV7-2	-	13	TGTGCCAGCAGCTTGACAGGGTGGACTGAAGCTTTCTTT	CASSLTGWTEAFF
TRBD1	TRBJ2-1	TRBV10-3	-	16	TGTGCCATCAGTGAGTCGAAGGGGGCCCACTCGGGTGAGCAGTTCTTC	CAISESKGAHSGEQFF
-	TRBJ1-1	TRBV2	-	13	TGTGCCAGCAGACTCAACAGGGAGACTGAAGCTTTCTTT	CASRLNRETEAFF
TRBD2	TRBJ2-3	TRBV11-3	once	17	TGTGCCAGCAGCTTAGCAGGGACTAGCGGAAGCACAGATACGCAGTATTTT	CASSLAGTSGSTDTQYF
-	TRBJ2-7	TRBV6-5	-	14	TGTGCCAGCAGCTACCGAGACAGAACCTACGAGCAGTACTTC	CASSYRDRTYEQYF
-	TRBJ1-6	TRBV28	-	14	TGTGCCAGCAGACCGGGACGGGAGGGTTCACCCCTCCACTTT	CASRPGREGSPLHF
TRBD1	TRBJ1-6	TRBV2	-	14	TGTGCCAGCAGTGGACAGGGGTGGAATTCACCCCTCCACTTT	CASSGQGWNSPLHF
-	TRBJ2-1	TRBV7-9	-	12	TGTGCCAGCAGCTTGAACAGGGATGGGCAGTTCTTC	CASSLNRDGQFF
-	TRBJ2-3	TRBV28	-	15	TGTGCCAGCGGCCCCCCGCCCAGGGGCACAGATACGCAGTATTTT	CASGPPPRGTDTQYF
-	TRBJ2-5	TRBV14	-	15	TGTGCCAGCAGCAAGGTGGCGGCATCCCAAGAGACCCAGTACTTC	CASSKVAASQETQYF
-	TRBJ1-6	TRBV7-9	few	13	TGTGCCAGCAGCTTAGCCCAGAATTCACCCCTCCACTTT	CASSLAQNSPLHF
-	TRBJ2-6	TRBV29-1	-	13	TGCAGCGTGACAGGATCTGGGGCCAACGTCCTGACTTTC	CSVTGSGANVLTF
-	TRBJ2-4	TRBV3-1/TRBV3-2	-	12	TGTGCCAGCAGCCAAAGCAGGGGCCGTCCCGACTTC	CASSQSRGRPDF
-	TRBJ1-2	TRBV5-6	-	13	TGTGCCAGCAGCTTGGGAGGAGACTATGGCTACACCTTC	CASSLGGDYGYTF
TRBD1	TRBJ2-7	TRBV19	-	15	TGTGCCAGTAGTATACGCGGGACAGGGGAAAGCGAGCAGTACTTC	CASSIRGTGESEQYF
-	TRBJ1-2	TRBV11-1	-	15	TGTGCCAGCAGCTTAGAGGCCGGGTTGAGCTATGGCTACACCTTC	CASSLEAGLSYGYTF
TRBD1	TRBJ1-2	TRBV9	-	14	TGTGCCAGCAGCGTAGGACAGGGAAAGGTCGGCTACACCTTC	CASSVGQGKVGYTF
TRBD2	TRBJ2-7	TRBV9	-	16	TGTGCCAGCAGCGCGGGGGGGGGACTAGCTGCGTACGAGCAGTACTTC	CASSAGGGLAAYEQYF
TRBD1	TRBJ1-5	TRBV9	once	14	TGTGCCAGCAGCGAGACAGGGGAGTATCAGCCCCAGCATTTT	CASSETGEYQPQHF
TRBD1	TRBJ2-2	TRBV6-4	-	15	TGTGCCAGCAGTATGGGACAGGGGGACACCGGGGAGCTGTTTTTT	CASSMGQGDTGELFF
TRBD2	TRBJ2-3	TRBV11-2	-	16	TGTGCCAGCACCCCCTGGACTAGCGGGCGCACAGATACGCAGTATTTT	CASTPWTSGRTDTQYF
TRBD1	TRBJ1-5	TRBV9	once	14	TGTGCCAGCAGCGGAGACAGGGGGGATCAGCCCCAGCATTTT	CASSGDRGDQPQHF
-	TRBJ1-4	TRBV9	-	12	TGTGCCAGCAGCGACTGGCGGGGGGAACTGTTTTTT	CASSDWRGELFF
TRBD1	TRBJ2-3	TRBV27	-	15	TGTGCCAGCAGTTCCGGGGGACAGGGAACAGATACGCAGTATTTT	CASSSGGQGTDTQYF
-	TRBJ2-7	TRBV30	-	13	TGTGCCTTCTCTCCGGGGTTGCGAGACGAGCAGTACTTC	CAFSPGLRDEQYF
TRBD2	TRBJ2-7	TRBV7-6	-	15	TGTGCCAGCAGCCCAATAGCGGGAGGGCCGGGCGAGCAGTACTTC	CASSPIAGGPGEQYF
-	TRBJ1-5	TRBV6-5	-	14	TGTGCCAGCAGTCCTGACAGCAGCAATCAGCCCCAGCATTTT	CASSPDSSNQPQHF
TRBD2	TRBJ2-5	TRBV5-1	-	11	TGCGCCTCTGGGGGGGAAGAGACCCAGTACTTC	CASGGEETQYF
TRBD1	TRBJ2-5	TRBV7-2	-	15	TGTGCCAGCAGCTTAGCGGGACAGGGTTGGGAGACCCAGTACTTC	CASSLAGQGWETQYF
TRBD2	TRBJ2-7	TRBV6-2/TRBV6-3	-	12	TGTGCCAGCAGTGGGCGGGGGTACGAGCAGTACTTC	CASSGRGYEQYF
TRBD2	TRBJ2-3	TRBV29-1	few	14	TGCAGCGTATCGACTAGCGTCGGGACAGATACGCAGTATTTT	CSVSTSVGTDTQYF
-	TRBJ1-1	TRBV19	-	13	TGTGCCAGTAGTATTTATGGAGGCACTGAAGCTTTCTTT	CASSIYGGTEAFF
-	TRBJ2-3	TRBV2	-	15	TGTGCCAGAACAAGGGGGGGGGCTAGCACAGATACGCAGTATTTT	CARTRGGASTDTQYF
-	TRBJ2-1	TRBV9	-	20	TGTGCCAGCAGCGTCTCTCCCCGGGAGGAACCGGGACACCCCTACAATGAGCAGTTCTTC	CASSVSPREEPGHPYNEQFF
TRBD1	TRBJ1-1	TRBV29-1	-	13	TGCAGCGTGGAGGACAGGGGTCCCGTCAAAGCTTTCTTT	CSVEDRGPVKAFF
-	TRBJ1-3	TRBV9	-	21	TGTGCCAGCAGCCACAGTTTCGGGGGGCGCAAAAATCCGTCTTCCGGAAACACCATATATTTT	CASSHSFGGRKNPSSGNTIYF
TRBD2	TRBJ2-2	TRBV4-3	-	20	TGCGCCAGCAGCCAAGCTCCTTGGACTAGCGGGAGGGCGAACACCGGGGAGCTGTTTTTT	CASSQAPWTSGRANTGELFF
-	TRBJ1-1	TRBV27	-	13	TGTGCCAGCAGTTCCCCCCTACTCGCTGAAGCTTTCTTT	CASSSPLLAEAFF
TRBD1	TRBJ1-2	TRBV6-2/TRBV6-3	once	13	TGTGCCAGCAGCAACAGGGGTTGGTATGGCTACACCTTC	CASSNRGWYGYTF
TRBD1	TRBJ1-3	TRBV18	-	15	TGTGCCAGCGCCACGGGACAGGGTGTTGGAAACACCATATATTTT	CASATGQGVGNTIYF
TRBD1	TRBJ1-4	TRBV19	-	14	TGTGCCAGTAGTAACGGACAGGGGGGAGAAAAACTGTTTTTT	CASSNGQGGEKLFF
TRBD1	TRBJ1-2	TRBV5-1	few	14	TGCGCCAGCAGCTCGGAACAGGGGGCTCAGGGCTACACCTTC	CASSSEQGAQGYTF
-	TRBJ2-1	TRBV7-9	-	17	TGTGCCAGCAACCCTCCCACGGGAGATCAACGGGACAATGAGCAGTTCTTC	CASNPPTGDQRDNEQFF